This TCR beta chain is from a study of blood T cell repertoires in COVID-19. Study at large: The cDNA or gDNA used as material had been derived from T cells, B-cell-depleted T cells, or PBMCs.

Patients from Seattle were sampled longitudinally, starting during active infection. Original handling: Amplification of reference gene primers provided the estimated nucleated cell counts. Libraries were prepared by immunoSEQ multiplex PCR; TCRdb keeps only in-frame clonotypes and omits some of them. The V and J calls and clone size are taken from that table; D and trimming were inferred from the DNA. This sample has some 90,000 clones, with around 92% found just once. The CDR3 loop spans 12 amino acids. V was shortened by 4 bases and J by 3 bases, with 8 bases between the two germline ends. CDR1 SGHRS and CDR2 YFSETQ come from the germline V gene.

The chain carries TRBV5-1 and TRBJ2-7, with a weak D call TRBD1 (6 bases). Sequenced input: peripheral blood. The TCR originated in a man in his fifties with COVID-19, enrolled during active disease. CDR3 DNA: TGCGCCAGCAGCCCACAGGGCTACGAGCAGTACTTC. Its protein is CASSPQGYEQYF. The full variable domain, in which reference TRBV5-1 and TRBJ2-7 provide the parts outside the CDR3, is KAGVTQTPRYLIKTRGQQVTLSCSPISGHRSVSWYQQTPGQGLQFLFEYFSETQRNKGNFPGRFSGRQFSNSRSEMNVSTLELGDSALYLCASSPQGYEQYFGPGTRLTVT.